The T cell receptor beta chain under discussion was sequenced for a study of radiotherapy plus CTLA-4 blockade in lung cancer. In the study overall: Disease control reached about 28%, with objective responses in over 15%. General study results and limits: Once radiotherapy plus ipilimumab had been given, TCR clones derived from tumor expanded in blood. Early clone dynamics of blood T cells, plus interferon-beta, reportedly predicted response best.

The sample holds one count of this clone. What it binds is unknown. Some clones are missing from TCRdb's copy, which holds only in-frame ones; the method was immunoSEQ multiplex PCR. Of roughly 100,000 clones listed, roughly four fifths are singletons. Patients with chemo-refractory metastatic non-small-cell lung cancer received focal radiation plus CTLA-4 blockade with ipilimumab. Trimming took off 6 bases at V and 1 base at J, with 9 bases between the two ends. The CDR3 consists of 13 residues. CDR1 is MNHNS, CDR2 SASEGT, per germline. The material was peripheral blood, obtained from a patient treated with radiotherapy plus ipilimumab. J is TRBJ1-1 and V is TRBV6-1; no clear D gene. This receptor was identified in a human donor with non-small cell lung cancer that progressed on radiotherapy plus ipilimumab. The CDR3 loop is CASSLAPNTEAFF. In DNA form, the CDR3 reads TGTGCCAGCAGCTTAGCCCCGAACACTGAAGCTTTCTTT.